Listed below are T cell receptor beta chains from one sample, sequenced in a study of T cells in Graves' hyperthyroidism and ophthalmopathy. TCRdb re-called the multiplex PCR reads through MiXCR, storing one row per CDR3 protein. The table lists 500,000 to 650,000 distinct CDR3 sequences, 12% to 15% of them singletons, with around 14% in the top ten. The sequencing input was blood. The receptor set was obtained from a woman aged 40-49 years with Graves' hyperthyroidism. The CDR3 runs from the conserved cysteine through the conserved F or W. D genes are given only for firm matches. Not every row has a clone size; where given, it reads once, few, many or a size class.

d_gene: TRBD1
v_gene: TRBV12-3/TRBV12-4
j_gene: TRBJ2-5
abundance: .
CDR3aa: CASSFGTGGAKTQYF
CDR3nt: TGTGCCAGCAGTTTTGGGACAGGGGGCGCCAAGACCCAGTACTTC

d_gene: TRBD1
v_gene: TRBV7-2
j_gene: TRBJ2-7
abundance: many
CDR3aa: CASGLDRYSYEQYF
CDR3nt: TGTGCCAGCGGACTGGACAGGTACTCCTACGAGCAGTACTTC

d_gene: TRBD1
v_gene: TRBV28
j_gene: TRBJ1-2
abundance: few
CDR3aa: CASAGTGNYGYTF
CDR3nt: TGTGCCAGCGCCGGGACAGGAAACTATGGCTACACCTTC

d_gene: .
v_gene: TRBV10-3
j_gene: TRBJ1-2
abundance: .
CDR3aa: CAISGWDNYGYTF
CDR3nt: TGTGCCATCAGTGGCTGGGATAACTATGGCTACACCTTC

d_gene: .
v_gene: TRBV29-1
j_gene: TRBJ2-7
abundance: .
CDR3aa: CSVGDTYYEQYF
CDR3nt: TGCAGCGTTGGGGACACCTACTACGAGCAGTACTTC

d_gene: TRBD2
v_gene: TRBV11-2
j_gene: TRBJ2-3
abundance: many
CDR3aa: CASSLDLAGGYTDTQYF
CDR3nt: TGTGCCAGCAGCTTAGATTTAGCGGGAGGGTACACAGATACGCAGTATTTT

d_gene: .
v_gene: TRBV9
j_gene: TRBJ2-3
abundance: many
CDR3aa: CASSARWAGNTDTQYF
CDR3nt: TGTGCCAGCAGCGCCCGCTGGGCCGGGAACACAGATACGCAGTATTTT

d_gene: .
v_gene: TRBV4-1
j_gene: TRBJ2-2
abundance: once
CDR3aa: CASSPSQGRTGELFF
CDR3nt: TGCGCCAGCAGCCCCAGTCAGGGAAGGACCGGGGAGCTGTTTTTT

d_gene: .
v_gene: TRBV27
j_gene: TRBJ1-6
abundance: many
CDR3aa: CASSLWGGGNSPLHF
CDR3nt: TGTGCCAGCAGTTTATGGGGAGGGGGTAATTCACCCCTCCACTTT

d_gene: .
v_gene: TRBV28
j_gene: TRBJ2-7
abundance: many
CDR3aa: CATLQGYEQYF
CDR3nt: TGTGCCACCCTCCAGGGGTACGAGCAGTACTTC

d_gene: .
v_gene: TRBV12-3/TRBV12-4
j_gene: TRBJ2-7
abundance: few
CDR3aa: CASSPPMSGTYEQYF
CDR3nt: TGTGCCAGCAGTCCCCCCATGAGCGGAACCTACGAGCAGTACTTC

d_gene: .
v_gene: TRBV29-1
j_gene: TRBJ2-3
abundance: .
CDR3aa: CSARGDTQYF
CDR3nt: TGCAGCGCCCGAGGTGATACGCAGTATTTT

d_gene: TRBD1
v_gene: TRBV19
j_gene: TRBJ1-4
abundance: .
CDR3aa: CATAGQGLANEKLFF
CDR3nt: TGTGCCACCGCGGGACAGGGTTTGGCTAATGAAAAACTGTTTTTT

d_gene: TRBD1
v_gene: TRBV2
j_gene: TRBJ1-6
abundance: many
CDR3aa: CASRPSTGGNSPLHF
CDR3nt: TGTGCCAGCAGACCCTCCACAGGGGGAAATTCACCCCTCCACTTT

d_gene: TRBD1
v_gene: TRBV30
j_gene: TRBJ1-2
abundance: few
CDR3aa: CAWRDKAPTGAGGYTF
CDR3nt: TGTGCCTGGAGGGACAAGGCTCCGACAGGGGCGGGAGGCTACACCTTC

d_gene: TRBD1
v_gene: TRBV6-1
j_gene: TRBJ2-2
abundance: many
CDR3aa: CASRGGQGASGELFF
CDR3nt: TGTGCCAGCAGGGGAGGACAGGGGGCCTCCGGGGAGCTGTTTTTT

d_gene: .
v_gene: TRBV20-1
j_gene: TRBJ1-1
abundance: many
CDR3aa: CSAPSAGQAEAFF
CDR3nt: TGCAGTGCCCCCTCTGCAGGGCAGGCTGAAGCTTTCTTT

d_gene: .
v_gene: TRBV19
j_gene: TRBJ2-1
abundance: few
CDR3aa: CASTPSAPYNEQFF
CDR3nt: TGTGCCAGTACCCCTTCAGCCCCCTACAATGAGCAGTTCTTC

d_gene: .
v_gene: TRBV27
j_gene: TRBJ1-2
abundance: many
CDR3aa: CASSLSGGSGYTF
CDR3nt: TGTGCCAGCAGTTTATCCGGGGGCTCTGGCTACACCTTC

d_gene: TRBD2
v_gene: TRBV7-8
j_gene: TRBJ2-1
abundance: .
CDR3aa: CASSQSGRGGLEQFF
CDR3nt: TGTGCCAGCAGCCAAAGCGGGAGAGGGGGGCTTGAGCAGTTCTTC

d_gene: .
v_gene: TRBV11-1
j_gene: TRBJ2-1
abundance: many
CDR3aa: CASSLGQGTNEQFF
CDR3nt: TGTGCCAGCAGCTTAGGCCAGGGGACCAATGAGCAGTTCTTC

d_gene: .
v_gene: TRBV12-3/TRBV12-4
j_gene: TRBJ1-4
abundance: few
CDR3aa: CASSFGGGGNEKLFF
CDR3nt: TGTGCCAGCAGTTTTGGGGGGGGCGGGAATGAAAAACTGTTTTTT

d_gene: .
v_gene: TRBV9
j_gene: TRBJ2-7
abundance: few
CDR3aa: CASSAPSSKGAYEQYF
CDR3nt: TGTGCCAGCAGCGCTCCGAGTTCGAAGGGGGCCTACGAGCAGTACTTC

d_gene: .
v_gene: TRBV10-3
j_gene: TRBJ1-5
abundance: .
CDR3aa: CAISPQGGQPQHF
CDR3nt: TGTGCCATCAGTCCGCAAGGGGGACAGCCCCAGCATTTT

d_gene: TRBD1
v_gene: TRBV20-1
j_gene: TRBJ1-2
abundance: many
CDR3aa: CSASETGTGAYGYTF
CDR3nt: TGCAGTGCTAGTGAAACCGGGACAGGGGCCTATGGCTACACCTTC

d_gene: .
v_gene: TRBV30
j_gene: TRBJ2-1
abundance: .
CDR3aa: CAWTTGRDNEQFF
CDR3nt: TGTGCCTGGACCACAGGGAGGGACAATGAGCAGTTCTTC

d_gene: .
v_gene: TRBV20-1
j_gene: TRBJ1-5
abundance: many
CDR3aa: CSASLNSNQPQHF
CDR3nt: TGCAGTGCTTCGCTTAATAGCAATCAGCCCCAGCATTTT

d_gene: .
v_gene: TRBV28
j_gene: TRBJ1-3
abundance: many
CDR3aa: CASSLTQGGGNTIYF
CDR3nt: TGTGCCAGCAGTCTGACCCAGGGCGGCGGAAACACCATATATTTT

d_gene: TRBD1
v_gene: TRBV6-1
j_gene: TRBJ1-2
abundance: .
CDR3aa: CASGRQGALGYGYTF
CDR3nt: TGTGCCAGCGGAAGACAGGGGGCCTTGGGCTATGGCTACACCTTC

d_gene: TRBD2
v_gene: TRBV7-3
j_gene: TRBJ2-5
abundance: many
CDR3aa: CASSLLAGGGETQYF
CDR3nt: TGTGCCAGCAGCTTACTAGCGGGAGGAGGAGAGACCCAGTACTTC

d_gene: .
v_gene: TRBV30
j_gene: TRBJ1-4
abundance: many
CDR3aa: CAWRGRTALNEKLFF
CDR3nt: TGTGCCTGGAGGGGAAGGACAGCACTTAATGAAAAACTGTTTTTT

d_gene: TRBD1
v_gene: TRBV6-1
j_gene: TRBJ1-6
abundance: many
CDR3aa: CASSIGPGQINSPLHF
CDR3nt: TGTGCCAGCAGTATCGGACCGGGACAGATTAATTCACCCCTCCACTTT

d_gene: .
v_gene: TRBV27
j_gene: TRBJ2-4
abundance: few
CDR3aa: CASSPGKNIQYF
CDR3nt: TGTGCCAGCAGTCCAGGCAAAAACATTCAGTACTTC

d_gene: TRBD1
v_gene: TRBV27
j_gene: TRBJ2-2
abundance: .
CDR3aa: CASSAQGQVGELFF
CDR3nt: TGTGCCAGCAGCGCCCAAGGACAGGTCGGGGAGCTGTTTTTT

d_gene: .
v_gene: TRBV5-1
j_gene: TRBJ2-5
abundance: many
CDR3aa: CASSLDRAETQYF
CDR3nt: TGCGCCAGCAGCTTGGACAGGGCAGAGACCCAGTACTTC

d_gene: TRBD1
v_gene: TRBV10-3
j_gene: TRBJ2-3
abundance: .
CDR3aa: CAISEGQGWGTDTQYF
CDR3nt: TGTGCCATCAGTGAAGGACAGGGATGGGGCACAGATACGCAGTATTTT

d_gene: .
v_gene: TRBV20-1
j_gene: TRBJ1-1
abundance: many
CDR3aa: CSARWAANTEAFF
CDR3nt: TGCAGTGCTAGATGGGCCGCGAACACTGAAGCTTTCTTT

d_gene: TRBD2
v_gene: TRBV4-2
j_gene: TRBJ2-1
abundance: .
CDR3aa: CASSQPTKLEREDGVTYNEQFF
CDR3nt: TGTGCCAGCAGCCAACCAACGAAACTAGAGCGGGAGGACGGGGTTACCTACAATGAGCAGTTCTTC

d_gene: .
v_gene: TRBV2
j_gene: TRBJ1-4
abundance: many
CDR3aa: CASSEATQWEKLFF
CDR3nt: TGTGCCAGCAGTGAAGCTACCCAGTGGGAAAAACTGTTTTTT

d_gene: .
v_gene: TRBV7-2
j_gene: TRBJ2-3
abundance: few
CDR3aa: CASSLGTVRTDTQYF
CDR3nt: TGTGCCAGCAGCTTGGGGACCGTGCGCACAGATACGCAGTATTTT

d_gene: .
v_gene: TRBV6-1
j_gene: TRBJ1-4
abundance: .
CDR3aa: CASMELTTNEKLFF
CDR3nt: TGTGCCAGCATGGAACTGACAACTAATGAAAAACTGTTTTTT

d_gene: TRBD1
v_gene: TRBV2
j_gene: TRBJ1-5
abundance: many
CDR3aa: CASRLGQALNQPQHF
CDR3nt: TGTGCCAGCAGATTGGGACAGGCATTAAATCAGCCCCAGCATTTT

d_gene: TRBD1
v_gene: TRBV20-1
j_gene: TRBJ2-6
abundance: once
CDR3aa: CSARDPAGGATGANVLTF
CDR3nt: TGCAGTGCTAGAGATCCGGCAGGGGGCGCGACGGGGGCCAACGTCCTGACTTTC

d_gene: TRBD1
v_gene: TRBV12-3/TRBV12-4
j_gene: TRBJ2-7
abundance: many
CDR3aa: CASSLGQGAGYEQYF
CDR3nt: TGTGCCAGCAGTTTAGGACAGGGGGCAGGGTACGAGCAGTACTTC

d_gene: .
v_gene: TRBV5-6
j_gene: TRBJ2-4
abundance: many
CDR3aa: CASSLEGGLAKNIQYF
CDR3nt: TGTGCCAGCAGCTTGGAGGGGGGCTTGGCCAAAAACATTCAGTACTTC